This T cell receptor (beta chain) was captured by sequencing in a study of cytomegalovirus exposure and HLA in healthy donors. Notes on the study in general: Certain sequence variants were highly shared and formed a cluster, and this cluster was likely a sequencing artifact. Cytomegalovirus status was reportedly diagnosed by the classifier with high sensitivity and specificity.

PCR amplification relied on 60 Vbeta primers (plus 13 Jbeta primers). The table came from immunoSEQ multiplex PCR; TCRdb's copy has only in-frame clones and leaves some out. The profile shows 65,000 to 80,000 clones, 79% of them singletons. This CDR3 has 13 amino acids. Germline values: CDR1 SGDLS, CDR2 YYNGEE. With 3 bases removed from V and 2 bases from J, the gap between germline ends came to 9 bases. Details on this clone: Its antigen is still unknown.

This sequence was found in a middle-aged woman in good health and CMV-seropositive. Sequenced: PBMCs. This sequence joins TRBV9 and TRBJ2-7; D remains ambiguous. CDR3 coding DNA: TGTGCCAGCAGCGCGCCAGGTACCTACGAGCAGTACTTC. It encodes CASSAPGTYEQYF.